Included here is one T cell receptor (beta chain) sequence, with context. What it binds is unknown. Sequencing was performed with immunoSEQ multiplex PCR; in TCRdb, only in-frame clones are kept and a portion is missing. The sample yields about 38,000 clones, about 93% seen once. This entry comes from a study of regulatory dendritic cells for organ transplantation. Regarding the study as a whole: Memory CD8+ clonal expansion seemed more limited with regulatory than mature dendritic cells. Naive T cells showed high diversity, memory cells less, memory CD8+ least. Of resting T cell subsets, memory CD8+ had the most alloreactive clonotypes.

Naive CD45RA+ and memory CD45RO+ CD4+ or CD8+ T cells were FACS-sorted. The germline CDR1 and CDR2 sequences are SGDLS and YYNGEE. V was pared by 2 bases and J by 3 bases, with 12 bases between. The CDR3 extends over 15 amino acids. This TCR was recovered from a human donor in good health. This chain links TRBV9 with TRBJ2-1; no firm D call. The sequenced sample consisted of naive CD8+ T cells from blood. Sample subset: CD45RA+ naive T cells. The CDR3 sequence: CASSVGLGSYNEQFF. CDR3 sequence (DNA): TGTGCCAGCAGCGTTGGGCTGGGCAGCTACAATGAGCAGTTCTTC.